The entry that follows covers one TCR beta chain sequence. Antigen: not known. The data originate from a study of CD8 T cells in ankylosing spondylitis. 5'-RACE, quantitative and with molecular barcodes, yielded the TCR beta libraries. TCRdb reprocessed the 5' RACE reads with MiXCR, giving one entry per CDR3 protein. This sample has about 800,000 distinct CDR3 sequences, with approximately 10% found just once. Study results and caveats: Apparently characteristic of ankylosing spondylitis blood was a TCR beta motif (fewer than ten highly homologous variants). Clones that were linked to disease were CD8+ and were relatively rare in peripheral blood. Researchers reportedly found disease-linked clones significantly enriched in matched ankylosing spondylitis synovial fluid. Reactive arthritis synovial fluid and blood were previously reported to contain some motif variants.

Germline-derived CDR1 and CDR2 are MNHNS and SASEGT. This CDR3 spans 16 amino acids. The junction had 8 bases not matched to a gene; V was cut back by 6 bases and J by 3 bases. Sequencing was carried out using blood, either unsorted or a sorted T cell fraction (not recorded which). This receptor was identified in a male donor with ankylosing spondylitis. The J gene is TRBJ2-3, the V gene TRBV6-1; the match to TRBD2 covers 11 bases. CDR3 in DNA: TGTGCCAGCAGGGGGAGTAGCGGGGGGGATACAGATACGCAGTATTTT. Amino acid sequence: CASRGSSGGDTDTQYF.